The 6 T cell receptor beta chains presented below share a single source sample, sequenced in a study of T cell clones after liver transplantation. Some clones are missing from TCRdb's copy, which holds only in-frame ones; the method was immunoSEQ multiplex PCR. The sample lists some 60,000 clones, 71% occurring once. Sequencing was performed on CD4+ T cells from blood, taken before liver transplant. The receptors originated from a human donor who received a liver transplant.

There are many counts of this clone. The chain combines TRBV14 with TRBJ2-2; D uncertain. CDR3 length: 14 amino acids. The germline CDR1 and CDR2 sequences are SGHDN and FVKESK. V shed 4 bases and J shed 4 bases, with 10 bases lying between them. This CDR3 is CASSLQTLTGELFF. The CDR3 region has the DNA TGTGCCAGCAGCCTACAGACCCTCACCGGGGAGCTGTTTTTT.

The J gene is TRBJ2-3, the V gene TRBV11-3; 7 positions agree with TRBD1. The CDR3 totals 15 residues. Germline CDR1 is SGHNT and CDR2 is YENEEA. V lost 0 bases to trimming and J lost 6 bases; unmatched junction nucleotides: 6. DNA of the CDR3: TGTGCCAGCAGCTTAGAAGCTCAGGGGGAGGATACGCAGTATTTT. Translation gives CASSLEAQGEDTQYF.

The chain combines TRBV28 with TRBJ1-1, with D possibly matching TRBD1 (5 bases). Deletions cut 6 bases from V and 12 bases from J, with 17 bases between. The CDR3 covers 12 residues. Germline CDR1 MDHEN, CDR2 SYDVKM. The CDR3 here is CASRKGVSRTFF. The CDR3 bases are TGTGCCAGCAGAAAAGGGGTCTCCCGAACTTTCTTT.

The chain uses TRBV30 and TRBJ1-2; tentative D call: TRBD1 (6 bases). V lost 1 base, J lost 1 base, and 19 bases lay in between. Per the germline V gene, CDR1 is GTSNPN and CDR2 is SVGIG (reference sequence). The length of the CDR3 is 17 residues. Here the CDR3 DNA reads TGTGCCTGGAGTGGCCGGGACATTCTCTCCCTTAACTATGGCTACACCTTC. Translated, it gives CAWSGRDILSLNYGYTF.

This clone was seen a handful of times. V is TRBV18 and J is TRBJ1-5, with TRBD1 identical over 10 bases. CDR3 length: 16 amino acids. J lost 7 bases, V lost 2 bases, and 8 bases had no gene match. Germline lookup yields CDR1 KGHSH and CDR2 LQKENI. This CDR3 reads CASSPVPGTGAQPQHF. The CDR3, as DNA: TGTGCCAGCTCACCAGTCCCCGGGACAGGGGCCCAGCCCCAGCATTTT.

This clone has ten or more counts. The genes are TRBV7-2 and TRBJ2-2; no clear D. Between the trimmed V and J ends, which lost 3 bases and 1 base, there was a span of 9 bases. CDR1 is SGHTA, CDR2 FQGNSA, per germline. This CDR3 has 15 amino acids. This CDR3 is CASSFRVGNTGELFF. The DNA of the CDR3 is TGTGCCAGCAGCTTCCGGGTTGGGAACACCGGGGAGCTGTTTTTT.